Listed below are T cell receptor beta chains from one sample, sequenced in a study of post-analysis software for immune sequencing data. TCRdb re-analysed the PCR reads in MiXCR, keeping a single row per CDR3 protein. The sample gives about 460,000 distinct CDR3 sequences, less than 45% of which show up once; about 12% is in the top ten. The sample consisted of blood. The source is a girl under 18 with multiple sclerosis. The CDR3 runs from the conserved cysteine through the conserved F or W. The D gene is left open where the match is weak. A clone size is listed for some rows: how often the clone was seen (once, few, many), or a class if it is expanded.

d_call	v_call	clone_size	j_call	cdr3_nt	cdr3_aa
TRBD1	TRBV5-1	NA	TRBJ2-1	TGCGCCAGCAGCTTGGAAGCCGGGACAGGGGTGTACAATGAGCAGTTCTTC	CASSLEAGTGVYNEQFF
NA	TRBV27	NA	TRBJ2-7	TGTGCCAGCAGTTTATTGGGGGACTACGAGCAGTACTTC	CASSLLGDYEQYF
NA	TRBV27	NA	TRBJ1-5	TGTGCCAGCAGTTCCACTCGGCAGGCGAGAGTCGATCAGCCCCAGCATTTT	CASSSTRQARVDQPQHF
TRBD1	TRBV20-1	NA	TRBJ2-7	TGCAGTGCTGAGGTACTGGGACAGGAGCCCTACGAGCAGTACTTC	CSAEVLGQEPYEQYF
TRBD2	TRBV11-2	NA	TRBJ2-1	TGTGCCAGCAGCTTCAGGACTAGCGGGGGGTACAATGAGCAGTTCTTC	CASSFRTSGGYNEQFF
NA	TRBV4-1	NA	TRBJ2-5	TGCGCCAGCAGCCAAGAGGTCGGTCGTAACGGAGAGACCCAGTACTTC	CASSQEVGRNGETQYF
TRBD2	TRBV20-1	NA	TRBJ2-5	TGCAGTGCGGGAGGGCCGAAGACCCAGTACTTC	CSAGGPKTQYF
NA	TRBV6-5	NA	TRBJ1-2	TGTGCCAGCAGTAGTCACACCTCCTATGGCTACACCTTC	CASSSHTSYGYTF
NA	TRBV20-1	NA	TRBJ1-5	TGCAGTGCTAAAGTAACAGGCGGACAGCCCCAGCATTTT	CSAKVTGGQPQHF
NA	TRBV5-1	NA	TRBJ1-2	TGCGCCAGCAGCTTTGGCAGGGGCGGCTATGGCTACACCTTC	CASSFGRGGYGYTF
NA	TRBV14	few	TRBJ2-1	TGTGCCAGCAGCCTCCGGGACGGATTCAATGAGCAGTTCTTC	CASSLRDGFNEQFF
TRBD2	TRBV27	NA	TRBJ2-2	TGTGCCAGCAAAAGACTAGCGGGAAGCGGGGAGCTGTTTTTT	CASKRLAGSGELFF
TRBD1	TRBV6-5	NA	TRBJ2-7	TGTGCCAGCGGGACAGGTACTTCCTACGAGCAGTACTTC	CASGTGTSYEQYF
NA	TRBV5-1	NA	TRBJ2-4	TGCGCCAGCAGCTTGGGGCACTCCGTAGCCAAAAACATTCAGTACTTC	CASSLGHSVAKNIQYF
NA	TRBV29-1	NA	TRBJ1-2	TGCAGCGTTAAACCCTACAGGGATGGGGACGGCTACACCTTC	CSVKPYRDGDGYTF
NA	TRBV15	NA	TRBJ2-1	TGTGCCACCATCCCTGGGCCCACCTACAATGAGCAGTTCTTC	CATIPGPTYNEQFF
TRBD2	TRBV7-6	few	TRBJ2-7	TGTGCCAGCAGCTTAGAGGCGACTAGCGGATACGAGCAGTACTTC	CASSLEATSGYEQYF
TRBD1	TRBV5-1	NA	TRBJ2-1	TGCGCCAGCAGCGACGGACAGGGACCTTACGATGAGCAGTTCTTC	CASSDGQGPYDEQFF
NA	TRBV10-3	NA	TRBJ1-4	TGTGCCATCAGGGACGGGCTAGAGCTGTTTTTT	CAIRDGLELFF
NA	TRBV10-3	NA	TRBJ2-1	TGTGCCATCGGACCTGGCTCCTGCAATGAGCAGTTCTTC	CAIGPGSCNEQFF
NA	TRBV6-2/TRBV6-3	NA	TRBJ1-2	TGTGCCAGCACCCGGACCCGAATGAATGGCTACACCTTC	CASTRTRMNGYTF
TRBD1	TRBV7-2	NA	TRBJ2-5	TGTGCCAGCAGCTTAGATCCGGGACAGGGGTTAGAGACCCAGTACTTC	CASSLDPGQGLETQYF
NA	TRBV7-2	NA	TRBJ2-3	TGTGCCAGCAGCTTAGCCTCGACCTCAGATAGCACAGATACGCAGTATTTT	CASSLASTSDSTDTQYF
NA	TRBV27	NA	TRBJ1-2	TGTGCCAGCAGTCCATATCCCACAGAAAACTATGGCTACACCTTC	CASSPYPTENYGYTF
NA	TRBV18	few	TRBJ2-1	TGTGCCAGCTCACCGACGAGGGGTGGGGCCCATAATGAGCAGTTCTTC	CASSPTRGGAHNEQFF
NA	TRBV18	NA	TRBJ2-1	TGTGCCAGCTCACCACGGTCAGGGAGGTCCTACAATGAGCAGTTCTTC	CASSPRSGRSYNEQFF
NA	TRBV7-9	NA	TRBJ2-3	TGTGCCAGCAGCTTAGTCGCAATCACAGATACGCAGTATTTT	CASSLVAITDTQYF
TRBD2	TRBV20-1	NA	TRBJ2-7	TGCAGTGCTAGGGGACTAGCGGGCAACTCCTACGAGCAGTACTTC	CSARGLAGNSYEQYF
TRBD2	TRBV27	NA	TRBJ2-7	TGTGCCAGCAGTTTAGATTTTAGCGGGAGGGACGAGCAGTACTTC	CASSLDFSGRDEQYF
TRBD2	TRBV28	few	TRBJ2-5	TGTGCCAGCAGTTTGTCCGGGGGGGGACTAGCACTGGAGACCCAGTACTTC	CASSLSGGGLALETQYF
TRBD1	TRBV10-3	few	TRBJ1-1	TGTGCCATCAGCCCCGGGACAGGCAACACTGAAGCTTTCTTT	CAISPGTGNTEAFF
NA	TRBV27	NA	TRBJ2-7	TGTGCCAGCAGGGGGGCAAGCTACGAGCAGTACTTC	CASRGASYEQYF
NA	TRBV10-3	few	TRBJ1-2	TGTGCCATCAGTACCGACCGCATCTATGGCTACACCTTC	CAISTDRIYGYTF
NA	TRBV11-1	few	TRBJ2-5	TGTGCCAGCAGCTTTGAGGGACAAGAGACCCAGTACTTC	CASSFEGQETQYF
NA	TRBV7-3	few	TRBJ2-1	TGTGCCAGCAGCCCGGACTATTACAATGAGCAGTTCTTC	CASSPDYYNEQFF
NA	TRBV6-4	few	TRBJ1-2	TGTGCCAGCAGTGACTCCTATGGCTACACCTTC	CASSDSYGYTF
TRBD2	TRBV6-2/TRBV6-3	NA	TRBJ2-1	TGTGCCAGCAGTGTCTCTAGCGGGAGATTGGACAATGAGCAGTTCTTC	CASSVSSGRLDNEQFF
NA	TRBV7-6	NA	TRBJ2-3	TGTGCCAGCAGCAAAATAGTTGCGGATACGCAGTATTTT	CASSKIVADTQYF
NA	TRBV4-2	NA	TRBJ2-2	TGTGCCAGCAGGGGTGTGGAAGCTAACACCAGGGAGCTGTTTTTT	CASRGVEANTRELFF
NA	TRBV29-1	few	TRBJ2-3	TGCAGCGTTATACAGGGCATCACCACAGATACGCAGTATTTT	CSVIQGITTDTQYF
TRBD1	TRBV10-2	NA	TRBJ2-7	TGCGCCAGCAGTGAAAGGACAGGGGAACTTGGAGCCTACGAGCAGTACTTC	CASSERTGELGAYEQYF
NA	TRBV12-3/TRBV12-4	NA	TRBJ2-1	TGTGCCAGCAGTTTAGCGGCCAATGAGCAGTTCTTC	CASSLAANEQFF
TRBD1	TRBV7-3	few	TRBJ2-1	TGTGCCAGCAGCCGAACCGGGACAGGGCCTTACAATGAGCAGTTCTTC	CASSRTGTGPYNEQFF
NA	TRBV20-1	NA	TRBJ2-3	TGCAGTGCTAGATCTGTCGGGAGAATCACAGATACGCAGTATTTT	CSARSVGRITDTQYF
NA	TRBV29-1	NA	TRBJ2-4	TGCAGCGCAGCCTCAGAAAACATTCAGTACTTC	CSAASENIQYF
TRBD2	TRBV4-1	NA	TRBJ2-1	TGCGCCAGCAGCCATCCCAAAAGCGGGAGGTACAATGAGCAGTTCTTC	CASSHPKSGRYNEQFF
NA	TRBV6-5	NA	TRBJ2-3	TGTGCCAGCAGTTACAACCCAACCCCGGTCACAGATACGCAGTATTTT	CASSYNPTPVTDTQYF
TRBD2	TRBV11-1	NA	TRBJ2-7	TGTGCCAGCAGCTTAAGTCGAGCGGGAGGAAGGAGGAACGAGCAGTACTTC	CASSLSRAGGRRNEQYF
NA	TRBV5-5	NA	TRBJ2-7	TGTGCCAGCAGCTTGTGGGACAACGCCTACGAGCAGTACTTC	CASSLWDNAYEQYF
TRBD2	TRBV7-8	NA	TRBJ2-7	TGTGCCAGCAGCTTCTCTAGGACTAGCCGCCCCTACGAGCAGTACTTC	CASSFSRTSRPYEQYF